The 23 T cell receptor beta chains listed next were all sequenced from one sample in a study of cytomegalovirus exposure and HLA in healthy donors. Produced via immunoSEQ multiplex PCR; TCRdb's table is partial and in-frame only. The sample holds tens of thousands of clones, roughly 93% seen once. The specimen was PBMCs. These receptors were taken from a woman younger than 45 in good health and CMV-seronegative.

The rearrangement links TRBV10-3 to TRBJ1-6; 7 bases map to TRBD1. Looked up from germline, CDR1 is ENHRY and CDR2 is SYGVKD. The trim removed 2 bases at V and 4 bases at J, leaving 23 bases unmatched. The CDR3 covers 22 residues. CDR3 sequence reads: CAISEPSTQEGAQHFYNSPLHF. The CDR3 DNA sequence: TGTGCCATCAGTGAGCCGTCAACCCAGGAGGGGGCTCAACACTTTTATAATTCACCCCTCCACTTT.

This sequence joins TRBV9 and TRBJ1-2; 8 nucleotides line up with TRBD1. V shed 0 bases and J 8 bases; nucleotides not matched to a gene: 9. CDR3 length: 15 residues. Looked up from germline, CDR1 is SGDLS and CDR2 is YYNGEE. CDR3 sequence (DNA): TGTGCCAGCAGCGTAGCTACGGACAGGGTGGCCGGCTACACCTTC. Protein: CASSVATDRVAGYTF. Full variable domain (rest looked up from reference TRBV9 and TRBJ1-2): DSGVTQTPKHLITATGQRVTLRCSPRSGDLSVYWYQQSLDQGLQFLIQYYNGEERAKGNILERFSAQQFPDLHSELNLSSLELGDSALYFCASSVATDRVAGYTFGSGTRLTVV.

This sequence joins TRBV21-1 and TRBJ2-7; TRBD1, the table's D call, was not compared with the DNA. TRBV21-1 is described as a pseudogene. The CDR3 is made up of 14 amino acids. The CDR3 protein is CASFLRGQGYEQYF. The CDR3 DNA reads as TGTGCCAGCTTCCTTAGGGGACAGGGGTACGAGCAGTACTTC.

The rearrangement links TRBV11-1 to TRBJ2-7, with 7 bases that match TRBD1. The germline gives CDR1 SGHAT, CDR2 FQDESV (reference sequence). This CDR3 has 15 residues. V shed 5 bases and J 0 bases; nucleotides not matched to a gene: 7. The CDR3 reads CASSANRGSSYEQYF. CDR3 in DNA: TGTGCCAGCAGCGCCAACAGGGGAAGCTCCTACGAGCAGTACTTC.

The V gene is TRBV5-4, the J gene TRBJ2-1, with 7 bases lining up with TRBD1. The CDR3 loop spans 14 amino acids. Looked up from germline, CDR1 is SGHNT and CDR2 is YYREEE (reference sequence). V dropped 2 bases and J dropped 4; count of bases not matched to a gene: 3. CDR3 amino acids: CASSLEGAYNEQFF. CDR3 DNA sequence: TGTGCCAGCAGCTTAGAGGGGGCGTACAATGAGCAGTTCTTC.

The CDR3 is CASSLKGRNYGYTF. As DNA, the CDR3 is TGTGCCAGCAGTTTAAAGGGGCGTAACTATGGCTACACCTTC. V usage is TRBV27 and J usage is TRBJ1-2; the D gene is possibly TRBD1 (5 bases). Per germline, CDR1 MNHEY and CDR2 SMNVEV (reference sequence). Trimming left V 2 bases short and J 1 base short, with 8 bases between. This CDR3 is 14 amino acids long.

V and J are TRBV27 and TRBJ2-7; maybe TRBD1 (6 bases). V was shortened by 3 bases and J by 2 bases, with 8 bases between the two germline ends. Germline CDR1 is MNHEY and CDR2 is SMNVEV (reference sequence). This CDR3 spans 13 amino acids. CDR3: CASSLDSTYEQYF. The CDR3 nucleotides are TGTGCCAGCAGTTTGGACAGTACCTACGAGCAGTACTTC.

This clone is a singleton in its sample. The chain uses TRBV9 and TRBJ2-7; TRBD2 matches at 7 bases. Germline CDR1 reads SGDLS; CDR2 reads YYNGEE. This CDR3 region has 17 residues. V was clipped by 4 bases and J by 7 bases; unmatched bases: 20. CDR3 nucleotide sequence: TGTGCCAGCAGCCCCTTTTTGGGCAGCACCACCGGGGGGGAGCAGTACTTC. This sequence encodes CASSPFLGSTTGGEQYF.

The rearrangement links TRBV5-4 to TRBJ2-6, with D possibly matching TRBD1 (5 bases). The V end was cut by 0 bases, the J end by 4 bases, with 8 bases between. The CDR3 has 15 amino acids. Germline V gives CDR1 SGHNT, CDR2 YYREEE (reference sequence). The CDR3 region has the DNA TGTGCCAGCAGCTTGGAGGGGCCAGGGGCCAACGTCCTGACTTTC. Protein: CASSLEGPGANVLTF.

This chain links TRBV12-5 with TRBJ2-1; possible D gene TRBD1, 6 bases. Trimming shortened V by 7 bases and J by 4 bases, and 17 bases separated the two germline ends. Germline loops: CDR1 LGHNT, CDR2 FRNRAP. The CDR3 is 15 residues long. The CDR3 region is CASAPPGQPYNEQFF. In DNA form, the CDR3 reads TGTGCTAGTGCCCCCCCCGGACAGCCATACAATGAGCAGTTCTTC. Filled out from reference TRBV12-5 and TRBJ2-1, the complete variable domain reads DARVTQTPRHKVTEMGQEVTMRCQPILGHNTVFWYRQTMMQGLELLAYFRNRAPLDDSGMPKDRFSAEMPDATLATLKIQPSEPRDSAVYFCASAPPGQPYNEQFFGPGTRLTVL.

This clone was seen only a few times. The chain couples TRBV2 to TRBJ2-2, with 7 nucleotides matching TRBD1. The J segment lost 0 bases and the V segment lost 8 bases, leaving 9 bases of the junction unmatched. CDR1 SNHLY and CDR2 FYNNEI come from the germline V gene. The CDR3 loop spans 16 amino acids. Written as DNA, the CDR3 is TGTGCCAGCTCTAAGACAGGGTCCGCGAACACCGGGGAGCTGTTTTTT. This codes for CASSKTGSANTGELFF.

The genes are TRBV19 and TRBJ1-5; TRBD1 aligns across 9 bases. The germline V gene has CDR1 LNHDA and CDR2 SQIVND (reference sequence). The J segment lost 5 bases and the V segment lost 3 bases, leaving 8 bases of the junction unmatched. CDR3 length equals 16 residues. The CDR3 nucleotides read TGTGCCAGTAGTATCCGGAGGACAGGGGCATATCAGCCCCAGCATTTT. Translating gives CASSIRRTGAYQPQHF.

The CDR3 loop is CASSPSQGTEAFF. CDR3 coding DNA: TGTGCCAGCTCACCATCACAGGGGACTGAAGCTTTCTTT. V gene TRBV18 combines with J gene TRBJ1-1; 7 bases are a match to TRBD1. J lost 5 bases, V lost 2 bases, and 2 bases had no gene match. Germline assignment: CDR1 KGHSH and CDR2 LQKENI. The CDR3 consists of 13 residues.

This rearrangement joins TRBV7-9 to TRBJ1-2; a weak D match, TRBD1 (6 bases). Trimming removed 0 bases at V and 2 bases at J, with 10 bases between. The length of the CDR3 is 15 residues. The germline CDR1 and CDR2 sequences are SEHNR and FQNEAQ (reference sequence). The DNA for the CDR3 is TGTGCCAGCAGCTTAGCCTCGGACAGAAACTATGGCTACACCTTC. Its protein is CASSLASDRNYGYTF.

The CDR3 nucleotides read TGTGCCAGCAGTTACCTCGCGGGGATGGGGACCGGGGAGCTGTTTTTT. Its protein is CASSYLAGMGTGELFF. The chain joins TRBV6-5 to TRBJ2-2, with D possibly being TRBD2 (6 bases). Trimming stripped 2 bases from V and 5 bases from J, with 15 bases between. The CDR3 covers 16 residues. From germline, CDR1 is MNHEY and CDR2 SVGAGI.

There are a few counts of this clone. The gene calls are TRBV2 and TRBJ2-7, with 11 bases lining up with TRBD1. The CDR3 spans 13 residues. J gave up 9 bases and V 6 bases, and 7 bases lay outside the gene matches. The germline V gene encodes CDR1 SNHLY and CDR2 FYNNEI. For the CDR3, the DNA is TGTGCCAGCAGCCGGGACAGGGGGTCCGTGCAGTACTTC. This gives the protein CASSRDRGSVQYF.

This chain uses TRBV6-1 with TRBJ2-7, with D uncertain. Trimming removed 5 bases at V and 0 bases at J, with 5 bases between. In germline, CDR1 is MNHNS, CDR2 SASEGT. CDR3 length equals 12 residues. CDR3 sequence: CASSSSSYEQYF. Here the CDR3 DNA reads TGTGCCAGCAGTTCGAGCTCCTACGAGCAGTACTTC.

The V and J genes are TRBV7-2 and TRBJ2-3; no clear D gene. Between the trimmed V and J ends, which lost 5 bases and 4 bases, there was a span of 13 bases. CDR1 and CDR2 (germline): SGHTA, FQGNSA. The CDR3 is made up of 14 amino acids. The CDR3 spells CASSVPGVPDTQYF. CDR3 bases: TGTGCCAGCAGCGTCCCGGGTGTTCCAGATACGCAGTATTTT.

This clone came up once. The CDR3 spells CASSPRGLAGALYNEQFF. The CDR3 DNA sequence: TGCGCCAGCAGCCCTCGAGGTCTAGCGGGGGCCCTATACAATGAGCAGTTCTTC. The rearrangement joins TRBV4-1 to TRBJ2-1; TRBD2 aligns across 10 bases. V was clipped by 4 bases and J by 4 bases; unmatched bases: 13. The CDR3 is made up of 18 amino acids. Germline V gene lookup returns CDR1 MGHRA and CDR2 YSYEKL.

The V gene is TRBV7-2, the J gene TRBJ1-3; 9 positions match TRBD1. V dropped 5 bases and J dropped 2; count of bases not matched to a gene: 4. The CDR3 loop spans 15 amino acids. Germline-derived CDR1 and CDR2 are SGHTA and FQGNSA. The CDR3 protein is CASSPGTGPGNTIYF. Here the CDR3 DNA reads TGTGCCAGCAGCCCCGGGACAGGGCCTGGAAACACCATATATTTT. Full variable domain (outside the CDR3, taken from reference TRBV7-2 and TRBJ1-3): GAGVSQSPSNKVTEKGKDVELRCDPISGHTALYWYRQSLGQGLEFLIYFQGNSAPDKSGLPSDRFSAERTGGSVSTLTIQRTQQEDSAVYLCASSPGTGPGNTIYFGEGSWLTVV.

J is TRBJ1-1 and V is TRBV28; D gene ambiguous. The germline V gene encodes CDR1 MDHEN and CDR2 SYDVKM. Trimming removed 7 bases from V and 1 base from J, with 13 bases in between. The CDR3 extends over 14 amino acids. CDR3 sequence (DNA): TGTGCCAGCACCTGGCTCCAGGAGAACACTGAAGCTTTCTTT. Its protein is CASTWLQENTEAFF.

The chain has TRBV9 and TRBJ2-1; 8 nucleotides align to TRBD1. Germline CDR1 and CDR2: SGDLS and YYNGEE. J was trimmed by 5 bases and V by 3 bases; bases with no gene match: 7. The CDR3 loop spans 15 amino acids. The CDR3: CASSGPQGGHNEQFF. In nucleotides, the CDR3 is TGTGCCAGCAGCGGCCCACAGGGGGGCCACAATGAGCAGTTCTTC.

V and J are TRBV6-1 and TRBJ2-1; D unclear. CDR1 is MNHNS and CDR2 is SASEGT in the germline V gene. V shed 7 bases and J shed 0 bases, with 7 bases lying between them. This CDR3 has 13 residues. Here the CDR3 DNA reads TGTGCCAGCATCCTCAGCTCCTACAATGAGCAGTTCTTC. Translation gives CASILSSYNEQFF.